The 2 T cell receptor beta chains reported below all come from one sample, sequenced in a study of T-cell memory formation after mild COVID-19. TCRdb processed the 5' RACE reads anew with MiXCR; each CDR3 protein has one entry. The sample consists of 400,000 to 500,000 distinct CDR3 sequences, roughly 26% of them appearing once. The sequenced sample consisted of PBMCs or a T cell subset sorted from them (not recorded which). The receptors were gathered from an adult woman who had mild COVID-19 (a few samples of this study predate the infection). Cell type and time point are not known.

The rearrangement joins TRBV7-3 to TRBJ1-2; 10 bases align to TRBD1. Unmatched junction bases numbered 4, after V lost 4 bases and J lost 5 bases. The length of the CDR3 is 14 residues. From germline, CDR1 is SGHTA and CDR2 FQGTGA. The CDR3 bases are TGTGCCAGCAGCTCGGGACAGGGGAGTTATGGCTACACCTTC. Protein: CASSSGQGSYGYTF.

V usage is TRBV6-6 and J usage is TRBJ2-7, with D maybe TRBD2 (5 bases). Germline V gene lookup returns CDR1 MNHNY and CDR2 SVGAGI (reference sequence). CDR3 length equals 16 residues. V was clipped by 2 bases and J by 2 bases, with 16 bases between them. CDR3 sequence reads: CASSYGLDTRPYEQYF. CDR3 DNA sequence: TGTGCCAGCAGTTACGGGCTCGACACTAGACCCTACGAGCAGTACTTC.